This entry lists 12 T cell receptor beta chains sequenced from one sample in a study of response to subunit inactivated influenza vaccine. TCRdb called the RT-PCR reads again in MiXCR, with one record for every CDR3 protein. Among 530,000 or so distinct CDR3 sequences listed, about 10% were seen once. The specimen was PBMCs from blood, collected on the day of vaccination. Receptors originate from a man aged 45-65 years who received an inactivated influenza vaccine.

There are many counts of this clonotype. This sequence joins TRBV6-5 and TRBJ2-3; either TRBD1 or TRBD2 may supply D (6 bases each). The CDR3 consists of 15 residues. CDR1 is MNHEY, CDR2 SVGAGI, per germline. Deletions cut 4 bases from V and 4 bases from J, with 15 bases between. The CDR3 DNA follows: TGTGCCAGCAGTTCACCGGCCGGGGGCGCAGATACGCAGTATTTT. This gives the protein CASSSPAGGADTQYF.

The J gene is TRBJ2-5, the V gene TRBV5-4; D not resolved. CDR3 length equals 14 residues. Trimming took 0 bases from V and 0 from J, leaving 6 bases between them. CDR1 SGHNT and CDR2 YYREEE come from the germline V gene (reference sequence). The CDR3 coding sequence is TGTGCCAGCAGCTTGGATCCGTACCAAGAGACCCAGTACTTC. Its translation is CASSLDPYQETQYF.

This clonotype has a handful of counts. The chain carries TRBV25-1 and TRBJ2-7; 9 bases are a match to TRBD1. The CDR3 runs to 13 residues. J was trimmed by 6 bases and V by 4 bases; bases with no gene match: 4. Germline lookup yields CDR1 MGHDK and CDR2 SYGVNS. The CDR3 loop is CASSGTGALEQYF. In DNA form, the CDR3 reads TGTGCCAGCAGTGGGACAGGGGCCCTCGAGCAGTACTTC.

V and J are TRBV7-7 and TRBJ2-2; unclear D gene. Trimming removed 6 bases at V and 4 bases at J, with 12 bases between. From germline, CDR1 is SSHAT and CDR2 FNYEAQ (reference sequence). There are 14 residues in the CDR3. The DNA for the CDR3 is TGTGCCAGCAGGGCGGAGCCGGGCACCGGGGAGCTGTTTTTT. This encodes CASRAEPGTGELFF.

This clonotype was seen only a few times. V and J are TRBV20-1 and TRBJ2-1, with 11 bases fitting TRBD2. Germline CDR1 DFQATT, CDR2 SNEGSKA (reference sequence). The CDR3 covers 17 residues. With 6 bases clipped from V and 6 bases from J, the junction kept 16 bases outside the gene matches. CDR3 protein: CSAGGGLAGPGGNEQFF. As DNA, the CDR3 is TGCAGTGCGGGGGGCGGACTAGCGGGCCCCGGGGGCAATGAGCAGTTCTTC.

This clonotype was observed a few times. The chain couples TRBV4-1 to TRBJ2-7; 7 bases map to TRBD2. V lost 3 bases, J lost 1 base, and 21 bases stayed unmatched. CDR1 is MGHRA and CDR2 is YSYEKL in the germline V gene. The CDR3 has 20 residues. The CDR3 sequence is CASSHHFREGSWGTSYEQYF. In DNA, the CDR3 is TGCGCCAGCAGCCATCATTTCAGGGAGGGTTCGTGGGGAACGTCCTACGAGCAGTACTTC.

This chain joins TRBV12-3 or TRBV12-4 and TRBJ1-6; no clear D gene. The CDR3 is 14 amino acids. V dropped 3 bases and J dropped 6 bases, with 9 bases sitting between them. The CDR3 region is CASSFTDTNSPLHF. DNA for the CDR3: TGTGCCAGCAGTTTTACAGATACTAATTCACCCCTCCACTTT.

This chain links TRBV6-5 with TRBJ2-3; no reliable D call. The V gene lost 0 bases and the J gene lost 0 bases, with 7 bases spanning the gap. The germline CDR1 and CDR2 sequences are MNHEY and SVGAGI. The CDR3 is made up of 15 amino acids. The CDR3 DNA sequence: TGTGCCAGCAGTTACTCAATAGGGAGCACAGATACGCAGTATTTT. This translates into CASSYSIGSTDTQYF.

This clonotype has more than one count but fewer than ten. The CDR3 DNA reads TGTGCCAGTAGTCCCTGGACAGCCTATGGCTACACCTTC. The encoded protein is CASSPWTAYGYTF. The chain couples TRBV19 to TRBJ1-2; TRBD1 might be the D (6 bases). Germline-derived CDR1 and CDR2 are LNHDA and SQIVND (reference sequence). The V and J ends lost 5 bases and 4 bases respectively, with 11 bases between them. The CDR3 runs to 13 residues.

CDR3 sequence reads: CASSPHRDGRANYGYTF. CDR3 nucleotide sequence: TGTGCCAGCAGCCCTCACCGGGACGGGAGAGCTAACTATGGCTACACCTTC. This chain links TRBV7-9 with TRBJ1-2; perhaps TRBD1 as D (5 bases). V was clipped by 5 bases and J by 0 bases, with 19 bases between them. Looked up from germline, CDR1 is SEHNR and CDR2 is FQNEAQ (reference sequence). This CDR3 comprises 17 residues.

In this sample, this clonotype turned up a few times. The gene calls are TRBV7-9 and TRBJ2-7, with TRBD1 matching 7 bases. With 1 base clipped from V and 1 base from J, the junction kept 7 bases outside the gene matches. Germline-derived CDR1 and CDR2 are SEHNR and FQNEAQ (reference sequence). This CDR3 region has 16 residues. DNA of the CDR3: TGTGCCAGCAGCTTAGAAGTTGAGACAGGGTCCTACGAGCAGTACTTC. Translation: CASSLEVETGSYEQYF.

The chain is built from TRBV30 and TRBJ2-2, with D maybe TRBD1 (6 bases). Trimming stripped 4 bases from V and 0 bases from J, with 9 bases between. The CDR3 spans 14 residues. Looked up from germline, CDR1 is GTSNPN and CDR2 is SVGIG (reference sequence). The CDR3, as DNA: TGTGCCTGGAAGGACAGACCGAACACCGGGGAGCTGTTTTTT. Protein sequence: CAWKDRPNTGELFF.